This TCR beta chain was sequenced for a study of human T cells and chemical hapten exposure. Study-level background: Chiefly women, the patients showed alopecia areata, totalis or universalis.

TCRdb reprocessed the RACE reads with MiXCR, giving one entry per CDR3 protein. The table shows roughly 70,000 distinct CDR3 sequences, with 30% to 35% occurring only once. This CDR3 contains 11 residues. V shed 9 bases and J 9 bases; nucleotides not matched to a gene: 1. Per the germline V gene, CDR1 is KGHDR and CDR2 is SFDVKD. The time point is: patch test 1, 2 weeks after DPC sensitization. As to treatment: therapeutic diphenylcyclopropenone sensitization with weekly scalp DPC. This TCR came from a man aged 35 to 55 with alopecia areata. Some clones in this sample may be carry-over from other donors' samples. This chain links TRBV24-1 with TRBJ2-1; 10 bases fit TRBD2. Sequences were derived from whole blood, sampled in connection with sensitization to the hapten diphenylcyclopropenone (DPC). This CDR3 reads CATQRGGEQFF. Here the CDR3 DNA reads TGTGCCACCCAGCGGGGGGGTGAGCAGTTCTTC.